Listed below are T cell receptor beta chains from one sample, sequenced in a study of T-cell reconstitution after alpha-beta-depleted transplantation in children. TCRdb used MiXCR to reprocess the PCR reads, holding one entry per CDR3 protein. The data show around 480,000 distinct CDR3 sequences, 30% to 35% seen once. The material sequenced was PBMCs from the stem cell graft donor, taken from the stem cell graft. Receptors were obtained from a human donor who donated a stem cell graft to a child with aplastic anemia. Each CDR3 is given without its conserved first and last residue.

TRBV20-1	SASDARGSNQPQH
TRBV6-5	ASSYSILDEQF
TRBV7-8	ASSESGNRKNEQF
TRBV12-3/TRBV12-4	ASSSVKTSGIMTDTQY
TRBV7-3	ASSPRLAANTDTQY
TRBV12-5	ASGLVRTGTGGEKSGYT
TRBV20-1	SAPRDNSGNTIY
TRBV29-1	SVDSGALAYNEQF
TRBV13	ASSSGVSGANVLT
TRBV12-3/TRBV12-4	ASRKTSRGGELF
TRBV19	ASSIRTGQGLAGNNEQF
TRBV6-8	ASSYPGGNYGYT
TRBV6-2/TRBV6-3	ASSYFSQGKEQF
TRBV7-2	ASSTMDRADQPQH
TRBV20-1	SARGLAGVYNEQF
TRBV19	ASSIRLAGYEQY
TRBV6-1	ASIKAVAGVADTQY
TRBV20-1	SAKTPMNTEAF
TRBV21-1	ASSMRSNTGELF
TRBV7-9	ASSSPRPDVYGYT
TRBV20-1	SAPPQVSNQPQH
TRBV10-3	AISESDHLEQF
TRBV12-3/TRBV12-4	ASSLGAMLQREYRTDTQY
TRBV12-3/TRBV12-4	ASSHDRAAGQQF
TRBV11-3	VSRSGGERNEQF
TRBV20-1	SASSLGQKNSPLH
TRBV7-2	ASSRVGPGAAGELF
TRBV5-1	ASSLGGVGDQPQH
TRBV13	ASSFGLAGAWRDEQF
TRBV7-8	ASSTSRGRASYNEQF
TRBV29-1	SGRESVADTQY
TRBV29-1	SVEREGDSLNEQF
TRBV20-1	SASPAVGEQF
TRBV4-2	ASSQDGGAARLYGYT
TRBV5-1	ASSLGSSVNEQF
TRBV5-5	ASSRDTPVTGDTQY
TRBV6-2/TRBV6-3	ASSYASWQTQY
TRBV7-2	ASSLGRAQETQY
TRBV6-1	ASSESRVNEKLF
TRBV19	ASSIRGLTFYGYT
TRBV5-5	ASSLEWGGEKLF
TRBV30	AWSPGHLEQY
TRBV6-6	ASSYSNPPEQF
TRBV6-2/TRBV6-3	ASSYWGNSNQPQH
TRBV18	ASSPSEGLDYEQY
TRBV30	AWSLTWFPEKLF
TRBV6-9	ASSFGLAGGQETQY
TRBV19	ASSALRGLSSNQPQH
TRBV7-9	ASSLGPGGHNEQF
TRBV6-2/TRBV6-3	ASRGRTDGSTEAF
TRBV20-1	SARDQGGTGGFNTQY
TRBV11-1	ASSLSPSGSPAYYNEQF
TRBV20-1	SAGGRGGSPASELF
TRBV20-1	STADGSYGYT
TRBV6-2/TRBV6-3	ASSFRASPLH
TRBV29-1	SGRAGEKLF
TRBV20-1	SAPPHGRSGYNEQF
TRBV5-4	ASSLLAGDVETQY